This T cell receptor beta chain was sequenced for a study of cytomegalovirus exposure and HLA in healthy donors. Study outcomes and limitations: Near-uniform donor sequencing depth was presumed by presence/absence analyses.

The V end lost 2 bases, the J end lost 7 bases, and 14 bases lay between the germline ends. The CDR3 length is 14 residues. Germline V CDR1 and CDR2: SGHTA, FQGNSA. Primers: 60 Vbeta forward and 13 Jbeta reverse. Measured with immunoSEQ multiplex PCR; TCRdb has only the in-frame clones, and not every one. Among over 120,000 clones, around 74% were seen once, and the ten largest hold 4.3%. A few counts support this clone. Antigen: not known. This rearrangement joins TRBV7-2 to TRBJ2-5; D is ambiguous. The sequencing sample was made of PBMCs. This receptor was taken from a man between 18 and 29 years old in good health and CMV-seropositive. The CDR3 DNA sequence: TGTGCCAGCAGCTTAAACCAGGCTACTGGGACCCAGTACTTC. Protein: CASSLNQATGTQYF.